The clone carrying this T cell receptor beta chain was picked up a small number of times. Its antigen is undetermined. This CDR3 is 14 amino acids long. V lost 3 bases to trimming and J lost 2 bases, with 7 bases between them. Germline V gene lookup returns CDR1 MNHEY and CDR2 SVGEGT. The data were obtained in a study of blood T cells in healthy people across ages. Findings and caveats of the study: Compared with aged donors, long-lived donors showed fewer expanded clones, suggesting selection.

It was with a sample-barcoded 5' primer and a J-beta primer mix that a second PCR of roughly 7 to 11 cycles was run. TCRdb processed the 5' RACE reads anew with MiXCR; each CDR3 protein has one entry. There are about 570,000 distinct CDR3 sequences in the sample; roughly 29% occur only once, and about a fifth lies in the top ten. Source material: blood. The sequence was obtained from a woman aged 70-85 years in good health. The chain has TRBV6-2 or TRBV6-3 and TRBJ2-2; D not certain. This CDR3 is CASSYYTNTGELFF. The DNA of the CDR3 is TGTGCCAGCAGTTATTACACCAACACCGGGGAGCTGTTTTTT.